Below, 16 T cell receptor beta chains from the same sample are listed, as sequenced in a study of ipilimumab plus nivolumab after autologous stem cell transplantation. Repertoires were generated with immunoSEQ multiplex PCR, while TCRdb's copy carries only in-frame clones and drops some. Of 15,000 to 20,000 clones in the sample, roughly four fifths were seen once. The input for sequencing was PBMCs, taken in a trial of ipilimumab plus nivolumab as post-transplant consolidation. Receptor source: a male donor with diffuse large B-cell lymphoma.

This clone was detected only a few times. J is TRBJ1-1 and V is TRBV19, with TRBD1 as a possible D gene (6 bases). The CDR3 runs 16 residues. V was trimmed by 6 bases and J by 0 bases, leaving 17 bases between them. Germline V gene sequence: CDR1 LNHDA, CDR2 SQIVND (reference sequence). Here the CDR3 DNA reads TGTGCCAGTAGGAAACCGACAGGATACATGAACACTGAAGCTTTCTTT. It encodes CASRKPTGYMNTEAFF.

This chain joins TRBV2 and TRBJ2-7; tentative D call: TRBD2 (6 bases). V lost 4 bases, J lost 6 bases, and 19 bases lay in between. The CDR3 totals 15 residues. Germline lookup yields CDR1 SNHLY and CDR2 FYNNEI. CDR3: CASSASSDPSTEQYF. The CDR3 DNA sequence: TGTGCCAGCAGTGCGTCTAGCGATCCGTCGACCGAGCAGTACTTC.

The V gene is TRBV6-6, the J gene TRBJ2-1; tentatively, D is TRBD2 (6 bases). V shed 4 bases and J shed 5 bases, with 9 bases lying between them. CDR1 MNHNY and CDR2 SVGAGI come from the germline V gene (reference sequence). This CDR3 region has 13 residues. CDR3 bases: TGTGCCAGCAGTTCTAGCGAAAACAATGAGCAGTTCTTC. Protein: CASSSSENNEQFF.

The CDR3 region is CASSEEGHSNQPQHF. DNA for the CDR3: TGTGCCAGCAGTGAAGAAGGACATAGCAATCAGCCCCAGCATTTT. This chain uses TRBV2 with TRBJ1-5; TRBD1 is a possible D gene (5 bases). Germline V gene sequence: CDR1 SNHLY, CDR2 FYNNEI. V was shortened by 1 base and J by 0 bases, with 7 bases between the two germline ends. CDR3 length: 15 amino acids.

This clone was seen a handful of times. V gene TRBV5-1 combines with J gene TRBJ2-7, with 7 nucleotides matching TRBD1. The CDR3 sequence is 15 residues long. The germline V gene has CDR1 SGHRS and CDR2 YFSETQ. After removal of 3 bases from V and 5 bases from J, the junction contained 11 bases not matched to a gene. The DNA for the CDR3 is TGCGCCAGCAGCTCCATTGACAGGGCAATACACGAGCAGTACTTC. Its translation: CASSSIDRAIHEQYF.

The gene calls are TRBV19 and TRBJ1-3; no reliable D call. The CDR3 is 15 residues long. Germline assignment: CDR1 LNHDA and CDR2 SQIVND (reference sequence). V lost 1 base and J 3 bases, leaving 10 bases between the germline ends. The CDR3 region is CASSIGTAYGNTIYF. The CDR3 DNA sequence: TGTGCCAGTAGTATAGGCACGGCCTATGGAAACACCATATATTTT.

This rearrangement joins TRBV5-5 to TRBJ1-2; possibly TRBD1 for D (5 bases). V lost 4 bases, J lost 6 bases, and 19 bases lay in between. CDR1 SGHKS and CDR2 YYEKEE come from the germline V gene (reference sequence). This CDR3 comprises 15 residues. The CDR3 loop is CASSVSPREKHGYTF. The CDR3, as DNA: TGTGCCAGCAGCGTCTCCCCCAGGGAGAAGCATGGCTACACCTTC.

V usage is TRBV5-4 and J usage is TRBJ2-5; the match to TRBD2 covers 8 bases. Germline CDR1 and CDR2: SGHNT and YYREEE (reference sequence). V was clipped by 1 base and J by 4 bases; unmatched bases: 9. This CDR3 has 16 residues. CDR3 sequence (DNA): TGTGCCAGCAGCTTGCCGGGGGGGTTAAGTCGAGAGACCCAGTACTTC. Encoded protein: CASSLPGGLSRETQYF. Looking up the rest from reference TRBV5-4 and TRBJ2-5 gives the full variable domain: ETGVTQSPTHLIKTRGQQVTLRCSSQSGHNTVSWYQQALGQGPQFIFQYYREEENGRGNFPPRFSGLQFPNYSSELNVNALELDDSALYLCASSLPGGLSRETQYFGPGTRLLVL.

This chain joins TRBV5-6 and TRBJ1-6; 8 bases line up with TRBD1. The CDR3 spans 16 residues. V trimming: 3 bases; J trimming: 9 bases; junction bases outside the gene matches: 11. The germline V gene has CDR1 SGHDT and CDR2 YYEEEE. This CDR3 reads CASSSSRAGGISPLHF. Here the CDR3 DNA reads TGTGCCAGCAGCTCATCCCGGGCAGGGGGCATTTCACCCCTCCACTTT.

The CDR3 here is CASSLAGGPLDGANVLTF. CDR3 in DNA: TGTGCCAGCAGCTTAGCGGGGGGGCCCCTCGATGGGGCCAACGTCCTGACTTTC. The rearrangement uses TRBV11-2 and TRBJ2-6; TRBD2 matches at 8 bases. Germline V lookup: CDR1 SGHAT, CDR2 FQNNGV. The CDR3 length is 18 residues. V lost 1 base and J lost 3; bases outside the gene matches: 8.

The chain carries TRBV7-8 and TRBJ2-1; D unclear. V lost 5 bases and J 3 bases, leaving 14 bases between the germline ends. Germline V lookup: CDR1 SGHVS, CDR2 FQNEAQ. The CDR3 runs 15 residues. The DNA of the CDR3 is TGTGCCAGCAGCGCCCCAACGCCGGGCTACAATGAGCAGTTCTTC. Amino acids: CASSAPTPGYNEQFF.

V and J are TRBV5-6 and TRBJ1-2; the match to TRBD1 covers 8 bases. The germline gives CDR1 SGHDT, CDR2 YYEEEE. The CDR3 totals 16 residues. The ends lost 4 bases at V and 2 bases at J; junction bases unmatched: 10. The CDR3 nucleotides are TGTGCCAGCAGCACATACCCAGGGGGCTTAAACTATGGCTACACCTTC. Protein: CASSTYPGGLNYGYTF.

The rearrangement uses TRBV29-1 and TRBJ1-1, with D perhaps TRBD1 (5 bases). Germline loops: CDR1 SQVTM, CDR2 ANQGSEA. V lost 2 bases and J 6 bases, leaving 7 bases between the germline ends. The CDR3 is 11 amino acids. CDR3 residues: CSVESGAEAFF. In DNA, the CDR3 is TGCAGCGTTGAATCGGGGGCTGAAGCTTTCTTT.

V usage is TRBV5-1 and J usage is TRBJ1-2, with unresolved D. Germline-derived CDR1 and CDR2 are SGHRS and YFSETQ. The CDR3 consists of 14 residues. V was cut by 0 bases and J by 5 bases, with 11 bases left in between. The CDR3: CASSLGNSLYGYTF. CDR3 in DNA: TGCGCCAGCAGCTTGGGCAACTCTTTGTATGGCTACACCTTC.

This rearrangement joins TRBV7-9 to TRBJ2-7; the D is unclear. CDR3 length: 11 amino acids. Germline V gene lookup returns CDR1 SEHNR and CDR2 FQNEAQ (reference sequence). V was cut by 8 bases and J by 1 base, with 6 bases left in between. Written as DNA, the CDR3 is TGTGCCAGCGGCGAGTCCTACGAGCAGTACTTC. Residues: CASGESYEQYF.

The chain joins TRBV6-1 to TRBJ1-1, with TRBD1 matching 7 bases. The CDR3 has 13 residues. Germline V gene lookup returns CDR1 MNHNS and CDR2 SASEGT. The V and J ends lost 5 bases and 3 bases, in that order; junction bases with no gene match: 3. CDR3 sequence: CASSQDRDTEAFF. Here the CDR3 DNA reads TGTGCCAGCAGTCAAGACAGGGACACTGAAGCTTTCTTT.